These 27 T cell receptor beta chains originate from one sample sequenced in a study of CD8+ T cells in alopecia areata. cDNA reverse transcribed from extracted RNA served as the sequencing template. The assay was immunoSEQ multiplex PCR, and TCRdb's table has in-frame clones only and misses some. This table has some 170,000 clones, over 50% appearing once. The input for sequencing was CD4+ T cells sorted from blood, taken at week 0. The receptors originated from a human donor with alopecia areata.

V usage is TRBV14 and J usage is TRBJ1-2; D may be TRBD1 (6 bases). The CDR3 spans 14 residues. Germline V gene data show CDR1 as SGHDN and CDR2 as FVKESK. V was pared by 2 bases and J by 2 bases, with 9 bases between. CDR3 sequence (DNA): TGTGCCAGCAGCCAAACAGGGAACAACTATGGCTACACCTTC. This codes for CASSQTGNNYGYTF. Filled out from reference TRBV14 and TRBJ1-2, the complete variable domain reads EAGVTQFPSHSVIEKGQTVTLRCDPISGHDNLYWYRRVMGKEIKFLLHFVKESKQDESGMPNNRFLAERTGGTYSTLKVQPAELEDSGVYFCASSQTGNNYGYTFGSGTRLTVV.

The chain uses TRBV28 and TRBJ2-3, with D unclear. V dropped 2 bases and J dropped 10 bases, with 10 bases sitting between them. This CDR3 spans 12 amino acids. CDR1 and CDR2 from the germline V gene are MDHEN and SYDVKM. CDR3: CASSLIGNSQYF. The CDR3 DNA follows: TGTGCCAGCAGTTTAATAGGAAATTCGCAGTATTTT.

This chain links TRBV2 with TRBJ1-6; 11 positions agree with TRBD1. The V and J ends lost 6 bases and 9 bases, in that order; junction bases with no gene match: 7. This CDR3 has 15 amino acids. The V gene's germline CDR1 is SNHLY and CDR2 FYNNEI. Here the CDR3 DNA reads TGTGCCAGCAGCACTGGGGGGACAGGGGGTTCACCCCTCCACTTT. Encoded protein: CASSTGGTGGSPLHF.

The CDR3 DNA follows: TGCGCCAGCAGCTATCCGGGACTAGAAGTGGCAGATACGCAGTATTTT. Amino acid sequence: CASSYPGLEVADTQYF. The chain combines TRBV4-1 with TRBJ2-3, with 8 bases that match TRBD2. CDR3 length: 16 residues. With 5 bases clipped from V and 4 bases from J, the junction kept 11 bases outside the gene matches. Looked up from germline, CDR1 is MGHRA and CDR2 is YSYEKL.

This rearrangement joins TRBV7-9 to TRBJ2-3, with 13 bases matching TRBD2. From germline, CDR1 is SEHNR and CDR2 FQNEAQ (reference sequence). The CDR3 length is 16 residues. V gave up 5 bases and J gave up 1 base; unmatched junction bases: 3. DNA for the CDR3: TGTGCCAGCAGCCCAGGGACTAGCGGGGGCACAGATACGCAGTATTTT. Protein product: CASSPGTSGGTDTQYF. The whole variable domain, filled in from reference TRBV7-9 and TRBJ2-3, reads DTGVSQNPRHKITKRGQNVTFRCDPISEHNRLYWYRQTLGQGPEFLTYFQNEAQLEKSRLLSDRFSAERPKGSFSTLEIQRTEQGDSAMYLCASSPGTSGGTDTQYFGPGTRLTVL.

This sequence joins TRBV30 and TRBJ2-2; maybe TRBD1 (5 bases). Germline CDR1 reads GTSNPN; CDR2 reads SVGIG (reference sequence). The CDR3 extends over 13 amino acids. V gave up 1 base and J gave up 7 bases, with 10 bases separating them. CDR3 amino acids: CAWSGGLFGELFF. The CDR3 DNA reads TGTGCCTGGAGTGGGGGCCTTTTCGGGGAGCTGTTTTTT.

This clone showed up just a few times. The CDR3 region is CSGGVLETQYF. The DNA of the CDR3 is TGCAGCGGGGGGGTTTTGGAGACCCAGTACTTC. The V gene is TRBV29-1, the J gene TRBJ2-5; tentatively, D is TRBD2 (6 bases). V was trimmed by 7 bases and J by 5 bases, leaving 11 bases between them. The CDR3 loop spans 11 amino acids. In germline, CDR1 is SQVTM, CDR2 ANQGSEA.

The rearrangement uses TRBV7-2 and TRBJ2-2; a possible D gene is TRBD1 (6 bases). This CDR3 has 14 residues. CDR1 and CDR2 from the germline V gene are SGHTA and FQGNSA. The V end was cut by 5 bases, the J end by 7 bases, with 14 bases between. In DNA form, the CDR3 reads TGTGCCAGCAGCCTCCAGGGGTATAGCGGGGAGCTGTTTTTT. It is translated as CASSLQGYSGELFF.

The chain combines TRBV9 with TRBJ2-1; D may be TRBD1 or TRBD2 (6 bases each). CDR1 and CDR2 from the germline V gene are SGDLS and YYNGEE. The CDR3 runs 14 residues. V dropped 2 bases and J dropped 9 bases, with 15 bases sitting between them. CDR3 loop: CASSVARGRGEQFF. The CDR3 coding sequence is TGTGCCAGCAGCGTTGCCCGGGGGCGCGGTGAGCAGTTCTTC.

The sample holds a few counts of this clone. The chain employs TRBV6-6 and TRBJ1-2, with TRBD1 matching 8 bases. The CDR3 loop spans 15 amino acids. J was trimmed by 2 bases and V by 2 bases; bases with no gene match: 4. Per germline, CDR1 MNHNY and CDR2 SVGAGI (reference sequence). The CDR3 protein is CASSYGGTGNYGYTF. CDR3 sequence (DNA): TGTGCCAGCAGTTACGGGGGGACAGGCAACTATGGCTACACCTTC.

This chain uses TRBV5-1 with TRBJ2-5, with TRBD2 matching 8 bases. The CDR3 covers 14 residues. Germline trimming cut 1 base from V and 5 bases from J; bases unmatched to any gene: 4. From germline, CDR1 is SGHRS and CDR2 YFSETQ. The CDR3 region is CASSLFGGAETQYF. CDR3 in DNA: TGCGCCAGCAGCTTGTTCGGGGGGGCCGAGACCCAGTACTTC.

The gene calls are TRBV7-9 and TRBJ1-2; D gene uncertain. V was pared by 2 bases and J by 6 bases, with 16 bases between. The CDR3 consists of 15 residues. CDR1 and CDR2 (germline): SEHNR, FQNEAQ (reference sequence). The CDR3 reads CASSLMSLPGHGYTF. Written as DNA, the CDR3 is TGTGCCAGCAGCTTAATGTCTCTTCCCGGGCATGGCTACACCTTC.

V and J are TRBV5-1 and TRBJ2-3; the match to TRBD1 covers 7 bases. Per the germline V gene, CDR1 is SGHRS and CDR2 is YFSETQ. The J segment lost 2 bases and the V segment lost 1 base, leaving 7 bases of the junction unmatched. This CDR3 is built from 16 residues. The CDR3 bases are TGCGCCAGCAGCTTGACCGGGACAGCGAACACAGATACGCAGTATTTT. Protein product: CASSLTGTANTDTQYF.

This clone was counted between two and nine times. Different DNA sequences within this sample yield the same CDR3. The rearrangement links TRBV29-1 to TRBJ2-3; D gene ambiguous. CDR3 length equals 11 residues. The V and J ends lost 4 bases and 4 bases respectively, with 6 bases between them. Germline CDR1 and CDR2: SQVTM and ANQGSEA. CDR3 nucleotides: TGCAGCGTTGCAAGGGCAGATACGCAGTATTTT. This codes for CSVARADTQYF.

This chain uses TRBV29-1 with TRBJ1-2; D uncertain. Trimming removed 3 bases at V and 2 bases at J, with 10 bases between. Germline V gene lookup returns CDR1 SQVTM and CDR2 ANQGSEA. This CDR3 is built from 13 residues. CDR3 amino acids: CSVEVARNYGYTF. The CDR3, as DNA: TGCAGCGTTGAGGTGGCCAGAAACTATGGCTACACCTTC.

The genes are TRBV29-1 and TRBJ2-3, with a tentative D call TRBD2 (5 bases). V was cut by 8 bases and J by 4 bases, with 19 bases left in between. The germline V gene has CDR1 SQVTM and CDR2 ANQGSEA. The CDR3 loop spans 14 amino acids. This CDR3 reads CSSSQSSDADTQYF. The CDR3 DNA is TGCAGCTCATCCCAGAGTAGCGACGCAGATACGCAGTATTTT.

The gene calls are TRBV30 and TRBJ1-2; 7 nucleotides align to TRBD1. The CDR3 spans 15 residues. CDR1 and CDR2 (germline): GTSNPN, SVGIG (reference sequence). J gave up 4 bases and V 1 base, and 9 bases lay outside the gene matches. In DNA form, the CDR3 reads TGTGCCTGGAGTGCACAGGGGCCTGCGCCCTATGGCTACACCTTC. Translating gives CAWSAQGPAPYGYTF.

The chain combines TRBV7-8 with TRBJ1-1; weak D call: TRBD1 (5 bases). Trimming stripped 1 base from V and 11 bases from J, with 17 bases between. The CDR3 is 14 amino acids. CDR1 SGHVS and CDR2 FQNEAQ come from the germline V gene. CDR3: CASSLGQGRGDAFF. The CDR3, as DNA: TGTGCCAGCAGCTTAGGGCAGGGACGGGGTGATGCTTTCTTT.

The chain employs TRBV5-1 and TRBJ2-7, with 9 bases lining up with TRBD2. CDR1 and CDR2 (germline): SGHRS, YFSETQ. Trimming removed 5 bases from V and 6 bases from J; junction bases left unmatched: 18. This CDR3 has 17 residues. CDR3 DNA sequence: TGCGCCAGCAGTGCGGGGGGGACGGCCATATCCCTCTCCGAGCAGTACTTC. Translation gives CASSAGGTAISLSEQYF. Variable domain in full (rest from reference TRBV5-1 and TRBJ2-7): KAGVTQTPRYLIKTRGQQVTLSCSPISGHRSVSWYQQTPGQGLQFLFEYFSETQRNKGNFPGRFSGRQFSNSRSEMNVSTLELGDSALYLCASSAGGTAISLSEQYFGPGTRLTVT.

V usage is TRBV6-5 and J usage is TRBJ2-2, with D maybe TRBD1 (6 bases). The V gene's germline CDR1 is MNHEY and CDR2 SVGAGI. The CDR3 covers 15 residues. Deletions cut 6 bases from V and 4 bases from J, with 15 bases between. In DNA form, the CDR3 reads TGTGCCAGCAGCAGGGGCCCAGGGTTCACCGGGGAGCTGTTTTTT. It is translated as CASSRGPGFTGELFF.

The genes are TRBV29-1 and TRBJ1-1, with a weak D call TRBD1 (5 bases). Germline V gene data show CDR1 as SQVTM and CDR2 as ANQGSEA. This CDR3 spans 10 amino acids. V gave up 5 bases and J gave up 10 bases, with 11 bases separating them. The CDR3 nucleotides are TGCAGCGTTACTGACAGCCTAGCTTTCTTT. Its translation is CSVTDSLAFF.

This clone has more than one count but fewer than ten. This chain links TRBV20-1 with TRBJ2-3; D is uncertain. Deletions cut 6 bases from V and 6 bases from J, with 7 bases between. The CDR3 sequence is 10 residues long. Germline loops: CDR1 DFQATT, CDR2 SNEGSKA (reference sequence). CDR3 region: CSAARDTQYF. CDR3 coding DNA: TGCAGTGCCGCCCGTGATACGCAGTATTTT.

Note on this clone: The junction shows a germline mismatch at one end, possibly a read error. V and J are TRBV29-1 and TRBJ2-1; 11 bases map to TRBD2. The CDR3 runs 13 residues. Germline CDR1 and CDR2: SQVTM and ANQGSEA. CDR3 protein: CSVIRLAGNGQFF. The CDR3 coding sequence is TGCAGCGTTATTCGACTAGCGGGGAATGGGCAGTTCTTC.

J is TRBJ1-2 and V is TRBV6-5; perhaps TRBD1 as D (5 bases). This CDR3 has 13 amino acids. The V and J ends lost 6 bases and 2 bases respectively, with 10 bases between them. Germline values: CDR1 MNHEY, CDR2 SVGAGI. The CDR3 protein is CASSRGGNYGYTF. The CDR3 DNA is TGTGCCAGCAGCCGGGGGGGAAACTATGGCTACACCTTC.

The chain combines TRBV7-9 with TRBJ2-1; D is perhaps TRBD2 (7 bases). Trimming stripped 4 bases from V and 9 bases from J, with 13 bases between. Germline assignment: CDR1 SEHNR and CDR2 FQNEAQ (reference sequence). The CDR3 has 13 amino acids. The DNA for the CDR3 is TGTGCCAGCAGCTCCGGGGGGCAGGGTGAGCAGTTCTTC. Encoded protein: CASSSGGQGEQFF.

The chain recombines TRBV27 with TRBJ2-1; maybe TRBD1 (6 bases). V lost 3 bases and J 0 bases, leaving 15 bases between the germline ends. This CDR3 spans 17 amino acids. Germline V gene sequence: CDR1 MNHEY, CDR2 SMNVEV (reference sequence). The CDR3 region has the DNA TGTGCCAGCAGTTTTCCCCCCGGGACAAGCTCCTACAATGAGCAGTTCTTC. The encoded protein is CASSFPPGTSSYNEQFF.

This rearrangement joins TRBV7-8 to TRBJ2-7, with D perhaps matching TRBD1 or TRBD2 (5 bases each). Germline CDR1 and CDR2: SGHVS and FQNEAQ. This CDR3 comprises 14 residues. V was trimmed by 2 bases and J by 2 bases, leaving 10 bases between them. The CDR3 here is CASSLRGSTYEQYF. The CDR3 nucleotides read TGTGCCAGCAGCTTACGGGGCAGTACCTACGAGCAGTACTTC. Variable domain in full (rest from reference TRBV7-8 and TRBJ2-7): GAGVSQSPRYKVAKRGQDVALRCDPISGHVSLFWYQQALGQGPEFLTYFQNEAQLDKSGLPSDRFFAERPEGSVSTLKIQRTQQEDSAVYLCASSLRGSTYEQYFGPGTRLTVT.